This T cell receptor beta chain was sequenced in a study of T cells in Graves' hyperthyroidism and ophthalmopathy. With regard to this clonotype: A much larger clone is a single base away; this may be a read error.

Researchers amplified the TCR beta CDR3 regions from RNA transcripts. TCR CDR3 regions were first amplified by RT-PCR with HTBI primers. TCRdb called the multiplex PCR reads again in MiXCR, with one record for every CDR3 protein. The sample lists about 640,000 distinct CDR3 sequences, 45% occurring once. This CDR3 region has 16 residues. Germline values: CDR1 WSHSY, CDR2 SAAADI. Trimming took 5 bases from V and 1 from J, leaving 17 bases between them. The TCR was taken from an adult man with Graves' disease, either hyperthyroidism or ophthalmopathy (not recorded which). The chain recombines TRBV10-2 with TRBJ1-1; TRBD1 might be the D (5 bases). What was sequenced was peripheral blood or thyroid tissue (not recorded which). CDR3 region: CASSHPSPQGNTEAFF. The CDR3 DNA sequence: TGCGCCAGCAGTCACCCATCCCCTCAGGGGAACACTGAAGCTTTCTTT.